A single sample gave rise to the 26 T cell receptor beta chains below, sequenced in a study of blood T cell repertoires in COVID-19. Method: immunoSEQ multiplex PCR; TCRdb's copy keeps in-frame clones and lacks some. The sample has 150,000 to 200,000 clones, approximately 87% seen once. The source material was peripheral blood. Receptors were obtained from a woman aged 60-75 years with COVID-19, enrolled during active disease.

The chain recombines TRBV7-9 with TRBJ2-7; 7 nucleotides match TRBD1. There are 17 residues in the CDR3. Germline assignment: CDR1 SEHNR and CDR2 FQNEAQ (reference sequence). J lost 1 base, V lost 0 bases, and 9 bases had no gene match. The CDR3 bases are TGTGCCAGCAGCTTAGCTCCACCGACAGGGTATTCCTACGAGCAGTACTTC. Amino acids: CASSLAPPTGYSYEQYF.

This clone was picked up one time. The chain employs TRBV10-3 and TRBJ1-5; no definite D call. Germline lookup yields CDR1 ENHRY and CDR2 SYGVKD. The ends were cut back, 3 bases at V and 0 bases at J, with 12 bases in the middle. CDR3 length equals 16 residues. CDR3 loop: CAISEGSGNSNQPQHF. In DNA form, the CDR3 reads TGTGCCATCAGTGAAGGGTCCGGGAATAGCAATCAGCCCCAGCATTTT.

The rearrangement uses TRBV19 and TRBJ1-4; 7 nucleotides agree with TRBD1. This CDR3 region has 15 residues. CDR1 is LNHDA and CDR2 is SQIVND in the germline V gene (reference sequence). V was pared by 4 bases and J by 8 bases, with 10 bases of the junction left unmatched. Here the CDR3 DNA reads TGTGCCAGTAGTACCAGACAGGGATTCTCGGAAAAACTGTTTTTT. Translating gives CASSTRQGFSEKLFF.

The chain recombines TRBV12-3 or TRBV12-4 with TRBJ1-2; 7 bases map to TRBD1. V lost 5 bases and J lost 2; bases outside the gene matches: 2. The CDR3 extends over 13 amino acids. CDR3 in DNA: TGTGCCAGCAGTCTACAGGGGAACTATGGCTACACCTTC. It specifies CASSLQGNYGYTF.

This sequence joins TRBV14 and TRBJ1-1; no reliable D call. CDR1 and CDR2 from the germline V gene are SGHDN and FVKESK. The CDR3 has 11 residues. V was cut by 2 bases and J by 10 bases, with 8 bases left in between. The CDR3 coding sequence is TGTGCCAGCAGCCAACTTAGTAGAGCTTTCTTT. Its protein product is CASSQLSRAFF.

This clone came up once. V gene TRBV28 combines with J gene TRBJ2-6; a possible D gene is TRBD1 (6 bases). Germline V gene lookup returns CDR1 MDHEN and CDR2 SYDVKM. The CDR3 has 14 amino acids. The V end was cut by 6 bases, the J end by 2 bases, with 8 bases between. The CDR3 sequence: CASRDSAGANVLTF. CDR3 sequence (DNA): TGTGCCAGCAGGGACAGCGCTGGGGCCAACGTCCTGACTTTC.

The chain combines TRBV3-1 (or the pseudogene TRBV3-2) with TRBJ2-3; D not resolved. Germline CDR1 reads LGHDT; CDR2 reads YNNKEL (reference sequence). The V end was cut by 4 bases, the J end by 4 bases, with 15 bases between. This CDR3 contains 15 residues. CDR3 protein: CASSPISSYPDTQYF. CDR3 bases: TGTGCCAGCAGCCCAATCTCTAGTTATCCAGATACGCAGTATTTT.

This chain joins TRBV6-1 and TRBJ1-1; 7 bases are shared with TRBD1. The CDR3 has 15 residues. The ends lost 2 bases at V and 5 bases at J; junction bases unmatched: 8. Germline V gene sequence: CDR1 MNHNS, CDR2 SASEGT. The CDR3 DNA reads TGTGCCAGCAGTGAATGGGGCAGGGGGAATACTGAAGCTTTCTTT. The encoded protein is CASSEWGRGNTEAFF.

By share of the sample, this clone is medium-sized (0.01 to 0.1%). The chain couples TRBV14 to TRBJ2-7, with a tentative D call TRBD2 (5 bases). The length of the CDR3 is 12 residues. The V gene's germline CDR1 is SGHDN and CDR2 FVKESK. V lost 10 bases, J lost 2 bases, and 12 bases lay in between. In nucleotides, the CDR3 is TGTGCCAAGCCGTTGACTACCTACGAGCAGTACTTC. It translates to CAKPLTTYEQYF. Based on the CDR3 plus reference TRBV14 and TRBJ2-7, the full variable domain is EAGVTQFPSHSVIEKGQTVTLRCDPISGHDNLYWYRRVMGKEIKFLLHFVKESKQDESGMPNNRFLAERTGGTYSTLKVQPAELEDSGVYFCAKPLTTYEQYFGPGTRLTVT.

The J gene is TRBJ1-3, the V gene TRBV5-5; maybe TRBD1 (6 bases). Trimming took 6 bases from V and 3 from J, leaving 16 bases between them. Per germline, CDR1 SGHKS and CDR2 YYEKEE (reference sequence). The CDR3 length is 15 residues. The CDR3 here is CASTIGQTLGNTIYF. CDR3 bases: TGTGCCAGCACCATTGGACAGACTCTTGGAAACACCATATATTTT. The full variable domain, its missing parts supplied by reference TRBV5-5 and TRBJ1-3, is DAGVTQSPTHLIKTRGQQVTLRCSPISGHKSVSWYQQVLGQGPQFIFQYYEKEERGRGNFPDRFSARQFPNYSSELNVNALLLGDSALYLCASTIGQTLGNTIYFGEGSWLTVV.

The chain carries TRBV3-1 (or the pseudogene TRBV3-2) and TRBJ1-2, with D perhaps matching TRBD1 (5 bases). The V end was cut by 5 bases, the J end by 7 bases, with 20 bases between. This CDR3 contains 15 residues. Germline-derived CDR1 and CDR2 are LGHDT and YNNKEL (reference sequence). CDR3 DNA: TGTGCCAGCAGCGAAGGTAGGGCCCCCCAGGGTGGCTACACCTTC. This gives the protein CASSEGRAPQGGYTF.

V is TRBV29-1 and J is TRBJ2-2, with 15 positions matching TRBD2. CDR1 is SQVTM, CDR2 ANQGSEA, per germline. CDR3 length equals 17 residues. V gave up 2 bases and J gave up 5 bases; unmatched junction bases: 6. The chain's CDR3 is CSVEKPGLAGGTGELFF. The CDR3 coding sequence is TGCAGCGTTGAAAAGCCCGGACTAGCGGGAGGGACCGGGGAGCTGTTTTTT.

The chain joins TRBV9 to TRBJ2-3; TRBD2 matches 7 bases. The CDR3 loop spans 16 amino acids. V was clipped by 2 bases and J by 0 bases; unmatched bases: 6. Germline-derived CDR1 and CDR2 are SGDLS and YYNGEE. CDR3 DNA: TGTGCCAGCAGCGTCCATTGGGGGGGAAGCACAGATACGCAGTATTTT. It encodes CASSVHWGGSTDTQYF. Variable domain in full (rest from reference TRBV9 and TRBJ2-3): DSGVTQTPKHLITATGQRVTLRCSPRSGDLSVYWYQQSLDQGLQFLIQYYNGEERAKGNILERFSAQQFPDLHSELNLSSLELGDSALYFCASSVHWGGSTDTQYFGPGTRLTVL.

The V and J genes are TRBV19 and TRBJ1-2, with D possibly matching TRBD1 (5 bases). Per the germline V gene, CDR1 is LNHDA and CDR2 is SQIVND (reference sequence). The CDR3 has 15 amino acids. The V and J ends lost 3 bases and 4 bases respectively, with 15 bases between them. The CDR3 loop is CASSISRDSGYGYTF. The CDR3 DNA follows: TGTGCCAGTAGTATTTCCAGGGACTCTGGCTATGGCTACACCTTC.

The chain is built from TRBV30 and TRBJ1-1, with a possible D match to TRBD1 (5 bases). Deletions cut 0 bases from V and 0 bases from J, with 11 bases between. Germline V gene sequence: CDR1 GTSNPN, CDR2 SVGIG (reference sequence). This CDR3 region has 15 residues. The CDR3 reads CAWSVKEGLNTEAFF. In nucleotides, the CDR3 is TGTGCCTGGAGTGTAAAGGAGGGGTTGAACACTGAAGCTTTCTTT.

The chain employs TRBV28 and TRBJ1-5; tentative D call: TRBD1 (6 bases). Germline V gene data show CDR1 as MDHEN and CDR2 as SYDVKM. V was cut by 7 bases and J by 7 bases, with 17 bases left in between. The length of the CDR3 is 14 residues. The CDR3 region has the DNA TGTGCCAGCACAGACGCACAGGGTTGGCAGCCCCAGCATTTT. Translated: CASTDAQGWQPQHF.

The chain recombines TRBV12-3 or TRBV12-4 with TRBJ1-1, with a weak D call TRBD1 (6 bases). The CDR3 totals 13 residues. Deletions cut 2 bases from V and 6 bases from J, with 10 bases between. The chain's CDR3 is CASSLIQGAEAFF. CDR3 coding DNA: TGTGCCAGCAGTTTAATACAGGGCGCTGAAGCTTTCTTT.

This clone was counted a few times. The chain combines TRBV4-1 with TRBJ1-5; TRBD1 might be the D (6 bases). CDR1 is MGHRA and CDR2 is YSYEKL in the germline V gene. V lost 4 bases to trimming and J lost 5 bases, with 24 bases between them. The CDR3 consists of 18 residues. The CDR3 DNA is TGCGCCAGCAGCCCCCTTCTAGGTAGCCAGGGGCCGTATCAGCCCCAGCATTTT. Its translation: CASSPLLGSQGPYQPQHF.

As DNA, the CDR3 is TGCGCCAGCAGCTTGGGCAGGGCGTCCTACGAGCAGTACTTC. Encoded protein: CASSLGRASYEQYF. The gene calls are TRBV5-1 and TRBJ2-7, with a weak D call TRBD1 (5 bases). This CDR3 has 14 residues. V gave up 0 bases and J gave up 1 base, with 8 bases separating them. Germline loops: CDR1 SGHRS, CDR2 YFSETQ.

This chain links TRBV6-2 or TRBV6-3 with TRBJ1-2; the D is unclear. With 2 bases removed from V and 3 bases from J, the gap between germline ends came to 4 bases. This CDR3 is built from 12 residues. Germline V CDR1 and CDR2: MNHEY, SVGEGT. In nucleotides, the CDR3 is TGTGCCAGCAGTTACATCGACTATGGCTACACCTTC. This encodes CASSYIDYGYTF.

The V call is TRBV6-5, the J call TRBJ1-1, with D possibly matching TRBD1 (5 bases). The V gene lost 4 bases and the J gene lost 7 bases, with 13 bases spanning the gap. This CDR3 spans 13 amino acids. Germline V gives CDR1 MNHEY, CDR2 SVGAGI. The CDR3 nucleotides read TGTGCCAGCAGTTTGAAAGGGGCGAGTGAAGCTTTCTTT. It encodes CASSLKGASEAFF.

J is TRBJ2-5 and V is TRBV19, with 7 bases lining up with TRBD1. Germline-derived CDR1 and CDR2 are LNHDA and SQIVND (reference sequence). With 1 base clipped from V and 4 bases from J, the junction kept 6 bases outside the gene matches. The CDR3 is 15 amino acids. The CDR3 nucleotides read TGTGCCAGTAGTATAGGGCAGGGGGATGGAGAGACCCAGTACTTC. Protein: CASSIGQGDGETQYF.

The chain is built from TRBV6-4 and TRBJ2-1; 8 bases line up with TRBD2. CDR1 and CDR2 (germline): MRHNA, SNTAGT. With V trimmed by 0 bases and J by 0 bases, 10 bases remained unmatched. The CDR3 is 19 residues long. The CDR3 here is CASSDSTSGAPSSYNEQFF. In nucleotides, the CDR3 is TGTGCCAGCAGTGACTCAACTAGCGGAGCCCCTAGCTCCTACAATGAGCAGTTCTTC.

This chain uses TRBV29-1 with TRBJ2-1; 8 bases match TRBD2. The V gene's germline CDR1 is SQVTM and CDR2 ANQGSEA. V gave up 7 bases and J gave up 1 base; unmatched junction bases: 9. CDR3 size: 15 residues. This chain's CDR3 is CSASQAGVSYNEQFF. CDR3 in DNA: TGCAGCGCTTCCCAAGCGGGAGTGTCCTACAATGAGCAGTTCTTC.

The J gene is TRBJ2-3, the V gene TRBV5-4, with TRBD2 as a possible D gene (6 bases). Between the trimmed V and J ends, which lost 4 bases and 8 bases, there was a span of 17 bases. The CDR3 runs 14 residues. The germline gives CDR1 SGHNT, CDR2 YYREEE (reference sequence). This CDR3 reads CASSVGSPVGTQYF. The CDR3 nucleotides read TGTGCCAGCAGCGTCGGGAGCCCTGTAGGTACGCAGTATTTT.

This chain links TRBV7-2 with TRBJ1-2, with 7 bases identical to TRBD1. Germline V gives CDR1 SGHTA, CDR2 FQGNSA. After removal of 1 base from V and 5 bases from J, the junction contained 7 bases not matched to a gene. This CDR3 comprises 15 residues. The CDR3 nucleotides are TGTGCCAGCAGCTTAGTCCGGGGCAGGGGGTATGGCTACACCTTC. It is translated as CASSLVRGRGYGYTF.